This T cell receptor (beta chain) was obtained from a study of cytomegalovirus exposure and HLA in healthy donors. The PCR used 60 Vbeta and 13 Jbeta primers. Some clones are missing from TCRdb's copy, which holds only in-frame ones; the method was immunoSEQ multiplex PCR. The sample has 110,000 to 150,000 clones; roughly 71% are singletons. V was cut by 7 bases and J by 11 bases, with 12 bases left in between. This CDR3 is 11 amino acids long. Germline V lookup: CDR1 MNHNS, CDR2 SASEGT. This clone showed up just a few times. The clonotype was recovered from a man aged 25 to 40 in good health and CMV-seronegative. Sequenced input: PBMCs. The rearrangement uses TRBV6-1 and TRBJ1-3; D gene uncertain. The CDR3 sequence is CASMRDSPIYF. The CDR3, as DNA: TGTGCCAGCATGAGGGATTCGCCCATATATTTT.